These T cell receptor beta chains were read from a single sample in a study of blood T cell repertoires in COVID-19. Data came from immunoSEQ multiplex PCR; TCRdb stores just in-frame clones and leaves some out. The sample carries under 200,000 clones, roughly 84% recorded once. The specimen sequenced was PBMCs or T cells enriched from blood (not recorded which). These receptors were collected from a man aged 55 to 70 who had recovered from COVID-19. Each CDR3 is given with its conserved first and last residue. D genes are given only for firm matches. Some rows have no size entry. The others give once, few or many, or a class for an expanded clone.

cdr3_aa cdr3_nt d_call j_call v_call cdr3_length clone_size
CASSLTQGQNRQPQHF TGTGCCAGCAGTTTAACGCAGGGACAGAATCGTCAGCCCCAGCATTTT TRBD1 TRBJ1-5 TRBV28 16 NA
CASSKKLRLPRAAYEQYF TGTGCCAGCAGCAAAAAATTGCGGCTACCCAGGGCCGCCTACGAGCAGTACTTC NA TRBJ2-7 TRBV21-1 18 NA
CASSSARLSNQPQHF TGTGCCAGCAGTTCGGCCAGACTTAGCAATCAGCCCCAGCATTTT NA TRBJ1-5 TRBV6-5 15 NA
CASSLATGSYYGYTF TGTGCCAGCAGCTTAGCCACAGGATCCTACTATGGCTACACCTTC NA TRBJ1-2 TRBV7-2 15 once
CASSQVTQGGAGELFF TGCGCCAGCAGCCAAGTGACCCAGGGTGGCGCCGGGGAGCTGTTTTTT NA TRBJ2-2 TRBV4-1 16 NA
CATSGYQTALGGGYTF TGTGCCACCAGCGGTTACCAGACGGCCCTCGGAGGCGGCTACACCTTC NA TRBJ1-2 TRBV15 16 NA
CATSDSLAGVETQYF TGTGCCACCAGTGATTCACTAGCGGGAGTGGAGACCCAGTACTTC TRBD2 TRBJ2-5 TRBV24-1 15 once
CASSPQARNYGYTF TGTGCCAGCAGCCCCCAAGCGCGGAACTATGGCTACACCTTC NA TRBJ1-2 TRBV3-1/TRBV3-2 14 NA
CASSLNSGRTDTQYF TGTGCCAGCAGTTTAAATAGCGGGAGGACAGATACGCAGTATTTT TRBD2 TRBJ2-3 TRBV6-4 15 NA
CASSERGRGNTEAFF TGTGCCAGCAGTGAAAGGGGGAGGGGGAACACTGAAGCTTTCTTT NA TRBJ1-1 TRBV6-1 15 NA
CASRVGQGTDTQYF TGTGCCAGCAGGGTAGGACAGGGCACAGATACGCAGTATTTT TRBD1 TRBJ2-3 TRBV11-3 14 NA
CASSLGWQGSNQPQHF TGTGCCAGCAGCTTAGGGTGGCAGGGTAGCAATCAGCCCCAGCATTTT NA TRBJ1-5 TRBV7-6 16 NA
CATSGGTSGRRQYF TGTGCCACCAGCGGCGGGACTAGCGGGAGGAGGCAGTACTTC TRBD2 TRBJ2-7 TRBV15 14 NA
CSVEPLVQVQETQYF TGCAGCGTTGAACCTCTCGTACAGGTTCAAGAGACCCAGTACTTC NA TRBJ2-5 TRBV29-1 15 NA
CASSLQGAGNQPQHF TGTGCCAGCAGCTTACAGGGGGCTGGCAATCAGCCCCAGCATTTT TRBD1 TRBJ1-5 TRBV7-8 15 NA
CASSLATGDTEAFF TGTGCCAGCAGCTTGGCAACCGGGGACACTGAAGCTTTCTTT NA TRBJ1-1 TRBV5-6 14 few
CASSLAGRTEAFF TGTGCCAGCAGTTTGGCAGGGAGGACTGAAGCTTTCTTT NA TRBJ1-1 TRBV28 13 NA
CASSFTGGGTDTQYF TGTGCCAGCAGCTTCACGGGAGGTGGCACAGATACGCAGTATTTT TRBD2 TRBJ2-3 TRBV7-9 15 NA
CASSLVVSRNQPQHF TGCGCCAGCAGCTTGGTGGTTAGCAGAAATCAGCCCCAGCATTTT NA TRBJ1-5 TRBV5-1 15 once
CASSPTPRTSGSNEQYF TGTGCCAGCAGCCCGACACCTCGGACTAGCGGGAGCAACGAGCAGTACTTC TRBD2 TRBJ2-7 TRBV7-6 17 NA
CASTLGQGATDTQYF TGTGCCAGCACCCTGGGACAGGGGGCAACAGATACGCAGTATTTT TRBD1 TRBJ2-3 TRBV7-9 15 NA
CASSQVLHQPQHF TGCGCCAGCAGCCAAGTACTACATCAGCCCCAGCATTTT NA TRBJ1-5 TRBV4-1 13 NA
CASSPGAREHGYTF TGCGCCAGCAGCCCAGGGGCCAGGGAGCATGGCTACACCTTC NA TRBJ1-2 TRBV5-1 14 NA
CSASLLSGEEQYF TGCAGTGCTAGTCTTCTTTCGGGAGAAGAGCAGTACTTC NA TRBJ2-7 TRBV20-1 13 NA
CASSTSGRTTFANTGELFF TGTGCCAGCAGCACCAGTGGACGGACAACGTTCGCGAACACCGGGGAGCTGTTTTTT NA TRBJ2-2 TRBV11-2 19 few
CASSIGQGLGEKLFF TGTGCCAGTAGTATCGGACAGGGGTTAGGTGAAAAACTGTTTTTT TRBD1 TRBJ1-4 TRBV19 15 NA
CASSRAGLAGIRVGAQYF TGTGCCAGCAGCAGGGCTGGACTAGCGGGGATCCGGGTTGGGGCCCAGTACTTC TRBD2 TRBJ2-5 TRBV28 18 NA
CAWSVVEANVLTF TGTGCCTGGAGTGTAGTAGAGGCCAACGTCCTGACTTTC NA TRBJ2-6 TRBV30 13 NA
CASGRDRGYEQYF TGTGCCAGCGGACGGGACAGGGGATACGAGCAGTACTTC TRBD1 TRBJ2-7 TRBV2 13 few
CASSPVGTLISGNTIYF TGTGCCAGCAGCCCCGTCGGGACTCTCATTTCTGGAAACACCATATATTTT NA TRBJ1-3 TRBV7-9 17 few
CASSYRGAADSFYGYTF TGTGCCAGTAGTTACCGGGGAGCAGCCGATTCCTTCTATGGCTACACCTTC NA TRBJ1-2 TRBV19 17 NA
CAIRGLEDEQYF TGTGCCATCAGGGGTCTCGAGGACGAGCAGTACTTC NA TRBJ2-7 TRBV10-3 12 NA
CASSLVTGGSGNTIYF TGTGCCAGCAGCTTAGTGACAGGGGGCTCTGGAAACACCATATATTTT TRBD1 TRBJ1-3 TRBV7-3 16 once
CASSSIRRSRSNQPQHF TGTGCCAGCAGTTCCATTCGGCGTAGCCGTAGCAATCAGCCCCAGCATTTT NA TRBJ1-5 TRBV28 17 once
CASSVGPEQETQYF TGTGCCAGCAGCGTAGGCCCAGAACAAGAGACCCAGTACTTC NA TRBJ2-5 TRBV9 14 NA
CASSSRQGGYTF TGTGCCAGCAGTTCAAGACAGGGCGGCTACACCTTC TRBD1 TRBJ1-2 TRBV5-6 12 NA
CASSFTRGLAAYNEQFF TGTGCCAGCAGCTTCACCAGAGGACTAGCTGCCTACAATGAGCAGTTCTTC TRBD2 TRBJ2-1 TRBV7-8 17 NA
CASSFQGYEQYF TGCGCCAGCAGCTTCCAGGGCTACGAGCAGTACTTC NA TRBJ2-7 TRBV5-1 12 few
CASSEGAGTGYSPLHF TGTGCCAGCAGTGAAGGGGCGGGGACAGGGTATTCACCCCTCCACTTT TRBD1 TRBJ1-6 TRBV6-1 16 NA
CASSLRGTGPYGYTF TGTGCCAGCAGCTTAAGGGGGACAGGACCCTATGGCTACACCTTC TRBD1 TRBJ1-2 TRBV7-3 15 NA
CASSLLGGSPLHF TGTGCCAGCAGTTTACTCGGAGGTTCACCCCTCCACTTT NA TRBJ1-6 TRBV12-3/TRBV12-4 13 NA
CASSTGLAVENEQFF TGTGCCAGCAGCACCGGACTAGCGGTAGAAAATGAGCAGTTCTTC TRBD2 TRBJ2-1 TRBV11-3 15 NA
CASSLFSSRGPISGNTIYF TGTGCCAGCAGTTTATTCTCTTCGCGGGGTCCAATCTCTGGAAACACCATATATTTT NA TRBJ1-3 TRBV28 19 NA
CASSRRTSGTKTGELFF TGTGCCAGCAGCCGGCGCACTAGCGGGACAAAAACCGGGGAGCTGTTTTTT TRBD2 TRBJ2-2 TRBV5-8 17 once
CASSLLKSGGGQEAFF TGTGCCAGCAGCTTGCTGAAGTCTGGGGGCGGACAAGAAGCTTTCTTT NA TRBJ1-1 TRBV5-4 16 once
CASSLSGGARDTQYF TGTGCCAGCAGCTTAAGCGGGGGGGCAAGAGATACGCAGTATTTT TRBD2 TRBJ2-3 TRBV5-8 15 NA
CASSSTPPLPYGYTF TGTGCCAGCAGCTCGACACCGCCCCTACCCTATGGCTACACCTTC NA TRBJ1-2 TRBV7-2 15 NA
CATSRGAQGGSPLHF TGTGCCACCAGCAGAGGAGCACAGGGGGGTTCGCCCCTCCACTTT TRBD1 TRBJ1-6 TRBV15 15 NA
CASSSTVDIQYF TGTGCCAGCAGCTCTACAGTGGACATTCAGTACTTC NA TRBJ2-4 TRBV11-2 12 once
CASSREQGLRSPLHF TGTGCCAGCAGTCGCGAACAGGGGTTGCGTTCACCCCTCCACTTT TRBD1 TRBJ1-6 TRBV14 15 once
CASSQVSRDRGETQYF TGTGCCAGCAGCCAAGTGAGTCGGGACAGAGGAGAGACCCAGTACTTC TRBD1 TRBJ2-5 TRBV3-1/TRBV3-2 16 NA
CASSMKGVTTNEKLFF TGTGCCAGTAGTATGAAAGGGGTTACGACTAATGAAAAACTGTTTTTT NA TRBJ1-4 TRBV19 16 once
CASSPLGANGKLFF TGTGCCAGCTCACCACTTGGGGCAAATGGAAAACTGTTTTTT NA TRBJ1-4 TRBV18 14 few
CASSLSSRQETQYF TGTGCCAGCAGCTTGTCGTCTCGCCAAGAGACCCAGTACTTC NA TRBJ2-5 TRBV5-4 14 NA
CSVQTGQGDGNTIYF TGCAGCGTCCAAACCGGACAGGGGGATGGAAACACCATATATTTT TRBD1 TRBJ1-3 TRBV29-1 15 NA
CASSSGQGGMNTEAFF TGCGCCAGCAGCTCGGGACAGGGCGGGATGAACACTGAAGCTTTCTTT TRBD1 TRBJ1-1 TRBV5-1 16 NA
CASSPGPGQIYEQYF TGTGCCAGCTCACCCGGTCCGGGACAGATCTACGAGCAGTACTTC TRBD1 TRBJ2-7 TRBV18 15 NA